This T cell receptor beta chain was profiled in a study of T cells in Graves' hyperthyroidism and ophthalmopathy (dated by TCRdb to about 2019). With regard to the full study: Peripheral blood samples were taken at the time of initial diagnosis, prior to any treatment. A discovery cohort of about 96 patients, roughly 45 with Graves' ophthalmopathy and about 58 with stable Graves' hyperthyroidism, was used to find distinguishing TCR V-J signatures. Prospective prediction of ophthalmopathy was tested in an independent validation cohort of about 19 hyperthyroidism patients and 17 patients who later progressed to ophthalmopathy. The 80 to 100 discovery patients were randomly divided into training and test sets at a 7:3 ratio. In several Graves' hyperthyroidism patients, the study also compared T-cell repertoires from thyroid tissue with T-cell repertoires from blood. Following sampling, methimazole starting at 30 mg daily was given to hyperthyroidism patients, and high-dose intravenous methylprednisolone was given to ophthalmopathy patients. The paper describes TCR Vbeta CDR3 sequencing of 140 or so peripheral blood samples, made up of about 40 ophthalmopathy patients, some 76 hyperthyroidism patients and 17 progressor patients.

What the study reported, not specific to this receptor: Sample size was not statistically predetermined, and blinding of investigators to group allocation was not performed. Most expanded thyroid clonotypes (frequency above 0.001) were also found in blood, which suggests that blood repertoires may mirror thyroid immune responses. A 13 V-J signature model separated ophthalmopathy from stable hyperthyroidism, with 87.88% sensitivity and about 81% specificity in cross-validation and 80%/75% in testing. In validation, progression to ophthalmopathy was predicted by the model with 70% to 71% sensitivity and roughly 72% specificity, a median of approximately 6.5 months before onset.

The CDR3 has 13 amino acids, counting the end cysteine and phenylalanine. The read is trimmed to its CDR3 DNA, 39 bases read in frame from base 1. For CDR1 and CDR2, the germline V gene lists MDHEN and SYDVKM. The TCR beta CDR3 regions were amplified from the RNA transcripts. The first round of RT-PCR for the TCR CDR3 was performed with the HTBI primer set and the Qiagen OneStep RT-PCR kit. Libraries were constructed in a second round of multiplex PCR, after which size selection and purification were performed. Sequencing of the libraries was done on an Illumina HiSeq2000 using paired-end 100 bp reads. Processing in the source paper ran as follows. SOAPnuke was used to process the raw data, throwing out any read that contained adapters or uncalled bases, had a mean Phred below 15, or lacked an exact constant-primer or identifier match. High-quality paired reads were merged with COPE v1.2.5, and unique nucleotide sequences were defined as clonotypes. MiTCR v1.1 was used to align the clonotypes against IMGT TRBV, TRBD and TRBJ reference segments. The analysis was restricted to V-J combinations with a frequency above 0.0001, which together covered over 99% of the repertoires. A TCS score was defined as the ratio of F50 (clonal expansion) to E x V (chaos), with BLOSUM62-based TCRdist applied between CDR3 peptides within each V-J. Welch's t-statistics and random forest reduced 500 to 650 V-J features to fewer than 15, which were used in a naive Bayes classifier (R e1071). TCRdb handled the public reads itself, with Q25 trimming in fastp and clone calling in MiXCR, and kept productive beta chains. Each record represents a unique CDR3 protein, reported with the most common genes and DNA among its rows. The V and J calls and clone size are TCRdb's, not the authors'. The sample table shows under 600,000 distinct CDR3 sequences, and approximately 16% are seen once. Of the sample, roughly 3.4% is held by the ten largest clones.

This clonotype was seen once. The antigen it binds to is not known. One junction end does not reproduce the germline sequence, and a read error may be involved. Ophthalmopathy patients had moderately to severely active disease, with a Clinical Activity Score of 3 or more, a NOSPECS grade of 4 or more, and a disease duration of less than 3 months. Exclusion was applied to patients with uncontrolled infections, other autoimmune diseases, pregnancy or lactation. Diagnoses relied on clinical symptoms, serum thyroxine and TRAb, thyroid ultrasound and orbital computed tomography. PBMCs were isolated from about 9.2 ml of fresh peripheral blood by Ficoll-Paque density gradient centrifugation. Trizol reagent was used to extract total RNA, and RNA quality was then checked on an Agilent 2100 Bioanalyzer.

Sequenced: blood. The chain is made from TRBV28 and TRBJ1-2; 8 middle bases align to TRBD1. This TCR was recovered from a woman in her 40s with Graves' ophthalmopathy. This receptor carries the CDR3 CASSLGQDYGHTF. The DNA reads as follows: TGTGCCAGCAGTTTGGGACAGGACTATGGCCACACCTTC.